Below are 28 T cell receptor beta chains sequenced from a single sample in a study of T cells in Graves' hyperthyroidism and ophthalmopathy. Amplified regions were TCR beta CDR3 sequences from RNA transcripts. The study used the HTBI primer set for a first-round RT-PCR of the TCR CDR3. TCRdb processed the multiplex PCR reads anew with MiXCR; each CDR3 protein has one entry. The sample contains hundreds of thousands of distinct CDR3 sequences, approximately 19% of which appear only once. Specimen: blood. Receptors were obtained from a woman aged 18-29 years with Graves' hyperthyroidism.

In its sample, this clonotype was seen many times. DNA for the CDR3: TGCAGTGCTAGAGACGGACAGGGGGACAGCGAGCAGTACTTC. This translates into CSARDGQGDSEQYF. The V call is TRBV20-1, the J call TRBJ2-7; TRBD1 matches at 10 bases. Germline assignment: CDR1 DFQATT and CDR2 SNEGSKA (reference sequence). Trimming took 0 bases from V and 6 from J; bases not matched to a gene: 5. The CDR3 has 14 residues.

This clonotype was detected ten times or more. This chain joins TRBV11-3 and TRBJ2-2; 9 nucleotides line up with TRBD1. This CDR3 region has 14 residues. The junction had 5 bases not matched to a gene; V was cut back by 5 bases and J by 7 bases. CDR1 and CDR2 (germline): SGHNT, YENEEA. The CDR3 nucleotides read TGTGCCAGCAGCCGAGGACAGGGGTACGGGGAGCTGTTTTTT. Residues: CASSRGQGYGELFF.

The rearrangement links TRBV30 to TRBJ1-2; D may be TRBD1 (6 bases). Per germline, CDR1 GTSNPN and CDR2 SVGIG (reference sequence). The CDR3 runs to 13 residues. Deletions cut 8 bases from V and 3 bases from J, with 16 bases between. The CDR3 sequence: CATRGGDYYGYTF. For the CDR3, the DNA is TGTGCCACCAGAGGGGGAGATTACTATGGCTACACCTTC.

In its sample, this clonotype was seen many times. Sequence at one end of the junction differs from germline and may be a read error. This CDR3 reads CASSLVQGNDGCTF. The CDR3 coding sequence is TGTGCCAGCAGTTTAGTACAGGGGAATGATGGCTGCACCTTC. This sequence joins TRBV27 and TRBJ1-2; TRBD1 agrees at 7 bases. In germline, CDR1 is MNHEY, CDR2 SMNVEV (reference sequence). This CDR3 comprises 14 residues.

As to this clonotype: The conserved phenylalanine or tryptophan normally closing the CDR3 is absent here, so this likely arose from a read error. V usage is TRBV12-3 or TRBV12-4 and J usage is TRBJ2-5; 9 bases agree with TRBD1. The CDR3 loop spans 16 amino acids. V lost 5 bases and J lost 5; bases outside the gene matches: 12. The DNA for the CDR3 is TGTGCCAGCAGTCCTAACAGGGGGCGGGCGGGCGAGACCCAGTACCTC. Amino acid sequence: CASSPNRGRAGETQYL.

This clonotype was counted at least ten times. CDR3 nucleotide sequence: TGTGCCAGCAGCGTACTAGCGGGGGGGCCTGGGACCGGGGAGCTGTTTTTT. Amino acids: CASSVLAGGPGTGELFF. The rearrangement joins TRBV9 to TRBJ2-2, with TRBD2 matching over 12 bases. With V trimmed by 1 base and J by 5 bases, 6 bases remained unmatched. The CDR3 has 17 residues. The germline gives CDR1 SGDLS, CDR2 YYNGEE.

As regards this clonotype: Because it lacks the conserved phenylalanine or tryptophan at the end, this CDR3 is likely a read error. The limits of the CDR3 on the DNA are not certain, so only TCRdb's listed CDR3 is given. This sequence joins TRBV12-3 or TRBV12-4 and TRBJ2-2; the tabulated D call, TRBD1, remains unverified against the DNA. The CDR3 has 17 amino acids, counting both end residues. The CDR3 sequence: CASSRYLGQERTGELLL.

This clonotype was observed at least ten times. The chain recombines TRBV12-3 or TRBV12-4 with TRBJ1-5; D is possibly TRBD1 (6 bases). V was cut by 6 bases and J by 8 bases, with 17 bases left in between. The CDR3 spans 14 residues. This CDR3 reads CASSSTGTNKPQHF. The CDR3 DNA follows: TGTGCCAGCAGCAGTACAGGGACGAATAAGCCCCAGCATTTT.

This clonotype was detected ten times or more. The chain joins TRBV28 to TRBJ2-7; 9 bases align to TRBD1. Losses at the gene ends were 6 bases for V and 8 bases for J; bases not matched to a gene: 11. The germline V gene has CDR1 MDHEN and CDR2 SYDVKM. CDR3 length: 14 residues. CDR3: CASSSWDRAPKQYF. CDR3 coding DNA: TGTGCCAGCAGCTCGTGGGACAGGGCCCCCAAGCAGTACTTC. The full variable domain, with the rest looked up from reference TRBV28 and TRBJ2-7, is DVKVTQSSRYLVKRTGEKVFLECVQDMDHENMFWYRQDPGLGLRLIYFSYDVKMKEKGDIPEGYSVSREKKERFSLILESASTNQTSMYLCASSSWDRAPKQYFGPGTRLTVT.

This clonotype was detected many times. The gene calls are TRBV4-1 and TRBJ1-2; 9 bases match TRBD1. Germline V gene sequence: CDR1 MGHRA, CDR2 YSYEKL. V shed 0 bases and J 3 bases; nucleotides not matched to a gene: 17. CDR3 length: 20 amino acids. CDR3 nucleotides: TGCGCCAGCAGCCAAGAAAAAGCCGGGACAGGGCGTCTTCTTTACTATGGCTACACCTTC. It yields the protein CASSQEKAGTGRLLYYGYTF.

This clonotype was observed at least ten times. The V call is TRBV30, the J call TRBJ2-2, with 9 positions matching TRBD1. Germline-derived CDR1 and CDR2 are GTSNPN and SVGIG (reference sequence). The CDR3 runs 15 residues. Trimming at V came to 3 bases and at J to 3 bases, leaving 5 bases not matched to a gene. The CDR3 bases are TGTGCCTGGAGGGGCGGGACAGGGTACACCGGGGAGCTGTTTTTT. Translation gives CAWRGGTGYTGELFF.

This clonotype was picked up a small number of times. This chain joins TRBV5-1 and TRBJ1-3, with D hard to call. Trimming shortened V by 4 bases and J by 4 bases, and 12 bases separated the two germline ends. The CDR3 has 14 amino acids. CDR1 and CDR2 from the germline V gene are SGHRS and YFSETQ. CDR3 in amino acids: CASSREVPGNTIYF. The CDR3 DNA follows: TGCGCCAGCAGCCGGGAGGTTCCCGGAAACACCATATATTTT.

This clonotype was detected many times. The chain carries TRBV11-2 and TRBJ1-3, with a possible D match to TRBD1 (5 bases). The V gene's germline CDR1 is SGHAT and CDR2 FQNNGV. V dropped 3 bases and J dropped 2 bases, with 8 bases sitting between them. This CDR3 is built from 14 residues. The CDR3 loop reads CASSFSGTGNTIYF. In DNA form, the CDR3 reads TGTGCCAGCAGCTTCTCAGGGACTGGAAACACCATATATTTT.

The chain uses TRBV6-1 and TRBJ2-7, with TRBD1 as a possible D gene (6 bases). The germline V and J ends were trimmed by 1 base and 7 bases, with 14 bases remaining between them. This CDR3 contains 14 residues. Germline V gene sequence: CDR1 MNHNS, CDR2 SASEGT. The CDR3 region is CASSEGRGSGEQYF. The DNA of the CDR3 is TGTGCCAGCAGTGAAGGCAGGGGATCGGGGGAGCAGTACTTC.

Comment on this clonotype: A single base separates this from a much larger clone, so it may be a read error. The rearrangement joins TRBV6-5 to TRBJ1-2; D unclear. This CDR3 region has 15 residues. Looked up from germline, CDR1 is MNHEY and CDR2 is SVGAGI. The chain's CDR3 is CASSLLWRNGYGHTF. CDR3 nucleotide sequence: TGTGCCAGCAGCCTACTCTGGAGGAACGGCTATGGCCACACCTTC.

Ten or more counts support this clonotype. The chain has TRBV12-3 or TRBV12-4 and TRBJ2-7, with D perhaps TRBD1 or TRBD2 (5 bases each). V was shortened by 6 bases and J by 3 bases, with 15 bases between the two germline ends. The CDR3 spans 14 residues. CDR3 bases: TGTGCCAGCAGGCCGGGACCGACATACTACGAGCAGTACTTC. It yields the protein CASRPGPTYYEQYF.

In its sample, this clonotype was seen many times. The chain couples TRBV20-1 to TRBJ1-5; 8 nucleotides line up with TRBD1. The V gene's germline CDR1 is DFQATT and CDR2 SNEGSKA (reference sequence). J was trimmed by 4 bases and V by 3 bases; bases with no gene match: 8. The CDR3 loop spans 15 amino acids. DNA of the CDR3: TGCAGTGCTAGGATGTTCAGGGGGCAGAATCAGCCCCAGCATTTT. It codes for CSARMFRGQNQPQHF.

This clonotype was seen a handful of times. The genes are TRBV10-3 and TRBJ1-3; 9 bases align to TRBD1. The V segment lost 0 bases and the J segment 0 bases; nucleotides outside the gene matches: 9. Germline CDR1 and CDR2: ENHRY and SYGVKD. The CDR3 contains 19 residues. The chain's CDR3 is CAISESYRGPTSSGNTIYF. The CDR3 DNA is TGTGCCATCAGTGAGTCGTACAGGGGGCCGACAAGCTCTGGAAACACCATATATTTT.

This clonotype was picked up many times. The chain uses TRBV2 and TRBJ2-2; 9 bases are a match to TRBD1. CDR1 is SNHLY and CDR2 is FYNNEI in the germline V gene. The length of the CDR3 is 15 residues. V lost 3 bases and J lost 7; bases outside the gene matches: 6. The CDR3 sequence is CASSEEQGAVGELFF. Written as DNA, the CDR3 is TGTGCCAGCAGTGAGGAACAGGGGGCGGTCGGGGAGCTGTTTTTT.

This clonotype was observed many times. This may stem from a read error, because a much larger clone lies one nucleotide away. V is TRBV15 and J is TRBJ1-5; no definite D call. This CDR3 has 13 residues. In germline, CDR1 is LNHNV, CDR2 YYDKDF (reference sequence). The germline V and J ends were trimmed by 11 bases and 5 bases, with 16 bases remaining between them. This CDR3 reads CAPRADRDQPQHF. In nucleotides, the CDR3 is TGTGCCCCCCGGGCCGACCGCGATCAGCCCCAGCATTTT.

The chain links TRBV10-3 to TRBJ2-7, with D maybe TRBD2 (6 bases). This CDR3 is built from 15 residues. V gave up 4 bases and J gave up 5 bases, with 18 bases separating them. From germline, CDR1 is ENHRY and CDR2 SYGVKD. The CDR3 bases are TGTGCCATCAGTGTTAGTTGGAGGGGTCGAGACGAGCAGTACTTC. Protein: CAISVSWRGRDEQYF.

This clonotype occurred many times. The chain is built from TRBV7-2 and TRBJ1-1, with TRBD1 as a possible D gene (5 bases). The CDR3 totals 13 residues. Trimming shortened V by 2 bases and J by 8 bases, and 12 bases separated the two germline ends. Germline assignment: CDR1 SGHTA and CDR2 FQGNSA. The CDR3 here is CASSLSRQFEAFF. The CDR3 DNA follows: TGTGCCAGCAGCTTATCACGACAGTTCGAAGCTTTCTTT.

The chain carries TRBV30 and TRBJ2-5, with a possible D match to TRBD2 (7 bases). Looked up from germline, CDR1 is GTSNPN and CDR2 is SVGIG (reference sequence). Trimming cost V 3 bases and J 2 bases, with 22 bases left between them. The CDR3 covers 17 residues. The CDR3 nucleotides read TGTGCCTGGAGGCCTCCAGTAGGGGGGGCAGGACAAGAGACCCAGTACTTC. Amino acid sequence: CAWRPPVGGAGQETQYF.

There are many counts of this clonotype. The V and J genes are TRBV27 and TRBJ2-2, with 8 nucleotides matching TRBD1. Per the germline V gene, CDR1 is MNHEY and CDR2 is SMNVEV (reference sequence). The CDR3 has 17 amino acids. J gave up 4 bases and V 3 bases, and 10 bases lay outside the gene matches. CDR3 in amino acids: CASSLTSRGHGTGELFF. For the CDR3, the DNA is TGTGCCAGCAGTTTGACCTCCAGGGGGCATGGCACCGGGGAGCTGTTTTTT.

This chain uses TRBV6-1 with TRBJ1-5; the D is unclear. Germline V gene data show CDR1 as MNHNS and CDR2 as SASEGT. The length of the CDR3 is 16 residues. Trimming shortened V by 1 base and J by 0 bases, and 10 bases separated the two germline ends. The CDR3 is CASSEVSQNSNQPQHF. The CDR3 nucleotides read TGTGCCAGCAGTGAAGTTTCACAGAATAGCAATCAGCCCCAGCATTTT.

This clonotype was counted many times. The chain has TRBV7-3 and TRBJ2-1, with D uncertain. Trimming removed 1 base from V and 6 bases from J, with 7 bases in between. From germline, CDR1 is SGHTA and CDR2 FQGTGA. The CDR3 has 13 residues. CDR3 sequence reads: CASSLRSGNEQFF. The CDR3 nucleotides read TGTGCCAGCAGCTTAAGGTCAGGCAATGAGCAGTTCTTC. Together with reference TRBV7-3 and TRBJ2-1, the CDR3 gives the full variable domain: GAGVSQTPSNKVTEKGKYVELRCDPISGHTALYWYRQSLGQGPEFLIYFQGTGAADDSGLPNDRFFAVRPEGSVSTLKIQRTERGDSAVYLCASSLRSGNEQFFGPGTRLTVL.

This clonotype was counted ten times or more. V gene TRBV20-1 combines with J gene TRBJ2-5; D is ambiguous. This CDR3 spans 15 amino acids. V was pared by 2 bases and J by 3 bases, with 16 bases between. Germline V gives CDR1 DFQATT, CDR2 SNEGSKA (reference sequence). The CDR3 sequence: CSARHPWMGKETQYF. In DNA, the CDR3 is TGCAGTGCTAGACACCCGTGGATGGGAAAAGAGACCCAGTACTTC.

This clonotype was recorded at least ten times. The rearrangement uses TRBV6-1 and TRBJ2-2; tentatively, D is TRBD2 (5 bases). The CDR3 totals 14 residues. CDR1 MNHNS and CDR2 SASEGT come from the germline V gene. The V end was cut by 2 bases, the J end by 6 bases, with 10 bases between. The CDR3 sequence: CASSESLRAGELFF. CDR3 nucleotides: TGTGCCAGCAGTGAAAGTCTGCGGGCCGGGGAGCTGTTTTTT.